One and the same sample provided the 31 T cell receptor beta chains below, sequenced in a study of sequential checkpoint blockade in melanoma. Profiling relied on immunoSEQ multiplex PCR, and the TCRdb table lists in-frame clones only, not all of them. The data hold some 20,000 clones, with approximately 82% observed a single time. Treatment reported: randomized to nivolumab then ipilimumab (arm A) or the reverse (arm B). Sequencing used CD8+ T cells sorted from blood (inferred from file names), obtained from a patient given nivolumab and ipilimumab in sequence. The receptors derive from a human donor with melanoma.

The J gene is TRBJ2-1, the V gene TRBV7-2, with TRBD2 identical over 13 bases. Germline V CDR1 and CDR2: SGHTA, FQGNSA. The V and J ends lost 5 bases and 3 bases, in that order; junction bases with no gene match: 13. This CDR3 region has 19 residues. CDR3 sequence reads: CASSPSPGLAGAVYNEQFF. The CDR3 DNA follows: TGTGCCAGCAGCCCTAGCCCTGGACTAGCGGGAGCGGTCTACAATGAGCAGTTCTTC.

The V call is TRBV7-9, the J call TRBJ2-5; D might be TRBD2 (6 bases). V was clipped by 0 bases and J by 5 bases, with 13 bases between them. CDR3 length: 15 amino acids. Germline assignment: CDR1 SEHNR and CDR2 FQNEAQ (reference sequence). The CDR3 sequence: CASSLALGGPETQYF. DNA for the CDR3: TGTGCCAGCAGCTTAGCCCTAGGAGGGCCCGAGACCCAGTACTTC.

The genes are TRBV4-1 and TRBJ2-1; 8 bases align to TRBD1. V was clipped by 0 bases and J by 6 bases; unmatched bases: 13. The CDR3 covers 18 residues. Germline V CDR1 and CDR2: MGHRA, YSYEKL. In nucleotides, the CDR3 is TGCGCCAGCAGCCAAGAACGGCAGGGGGCAAATAATGGCAATGAGCAGTTCTTC. Its translation: CASSQERQGANNGNEQFF.

The V gene is TRBV28, the J gene TRBJ2-1, with TRBD1 identical over 11 bases. Germline-derived CDR1 and CDR2 are MDHEN and SYDVKM. Trimming at V came to 7 bases and at J to 7 bases, leaving 12 bases not matched to a gene. This CDR3 spans 16 amino acids. CDR3 region: CASKLRGQGAANEQFF. In DNA form, the CDR3 reads TGTGCCAGCAAACTCCGAGGACAGGGGGCTGCGAATGAGCAGTTCTTC.

This chain links TRBV7-8 with TRBJ1-2; D ambiguous. In germline, CDR1 is SGHVS, CDR2 FQNEAQ. The CDR3 sequence is 13 residues long. V shed 1 base and J shed 8 bases, with 11 bases lying between them. The CDR3 bases are TGTGCCAGCAGCTTAGTTCCGGGAGGGGGCTACACCTTC. It is translated as CASSLVPGGGYTF.

The gene calls are TRBV27 and TRBJ2-6; unclear D gene. The CDR3 runs 13 residues. Germline loops: CDR1 MNHEY, CDR2 SMNVEV (reference sequence). V dropped 6 bases and J dropped 0 bases, with 3 bases sitting between them. CDR3 sequence reads: CASSYSGANVLTF. For the CDR3, the DNA is TGTGCCAGCAGCTACTCTGGGGCCAACGTCCTGACTTTC.

The chain has TRBV19 and TRBJ2-2, with a tentative D call TRBD2 (6 bases). Germline-derived CDR1 and CDR2 are LNHDA and SQIVND (reference sequence). The CDR3 spans 15 residues. V gave up 5 bases and J gave up 6 bases, with 16 bases separating them. CDR3 amino acids: CASSPLRGDSGELFF. In nucleotides, the CDR3 is TGTGCCAGTAGTCCTCTACGAGGGGACTCCGGGGAGCTGTTTTTT.

This clone has more than one count but fewer than ten. J is TRBJ1-1 and V is TRBV10-2, with 8 bases fitting TRBD1. CDR3 length: 15 amino acids. CDR1 WSHSY and CDR2 SAAADI come from the germline V gene. V shed 6 bases and J 4 bases; nucleotides not matched to a gene: 10. The CDR3 sequence is CASSEGTGAVTEAFF. The CDR3 DNA reads TGCGCCAGCAGCGAGGGGACAGGCGCGGTCACTGAAGCTTTCTTT.

In regard to this clone: The sample carries other DNA sequences with the same CDR3. The chain couples TRBV6-1 to TRBJ2-7, with D possibly being TRBD2 (5 bases). The germline V and J ends were trimmed by 2 bases and 4 bases, with 9 bases remaining between them. Germline V CDR1 and CDR2: MNHNS, SASEGT. The CDR3 extends over 13 amino acids. DNA for the CDR3: TGTGCCAGCAGTGAAAGAGGACTGTACGAGCAGTACTTC. This codes for CASSERGLYEQYF.

The chain combines TRBV16 with TRBJ1-2, with D possibly being TRBD1 (6 bases). CDR3 length equals 17 residues. V lost 3 bases and J lost 5, with 22 bases in between. Germline V gives CDR1 KGHSY, CDR2 FQNENV. The CDR3 is CASSQFASTGIDYGYTF. For the CDR3, the DNA is TGTGCCAGCAGCCAGTTCGCATCAACAGGGATCGATTATGGCTACACCTTC.

The genes are TRBV7-2 and TRBJ2-4; D is ambiguous. The CDR3 runs to 14 residues. The germline gives CDR1 SGHTA, CDR2 FQGNSA. V was shortened by 3 bases and J by 7 bases, with 13 bases between the two germline ends. The CDR3 DNA reads TGTGCCAGCAGCTTCCCGAGACCCGGGAACATTCAGTACTTC. Protein product: CASSFPRPGNIQYF.

CDR3 in DNA: TGTGCTAGTGGACAGGACAGGGCAAATGAGCAGTTCTTC. It codes for CASGQDRANEQFF. The chain employs TRBV12-5 and TRBJ2-1; 8 nucleotides align to TRBD1. The V segment lost 6 bases and the J segment 7 bases; nucleotides outside the gene matches: 5. Per the germline V gene, CDR1 is LGHNT and CDR2 is FRNRAP. This CDR3 region has 13 residues.

V and J are TRBV13 and TRBJ2-7; 9 nucleotides match TRBD2. The CDR3 runs 14 residues. Per germline, CDR1 PRHDT and CDR2 FYEKMQ (reference sequence). Trimming removed 3 bases from V and 1 base from J; junction bases left unmatched: 1. The CDR3 bases are TGTGCCAGCAGCTTGGGACTAGCATCCTACGAGCAGTACTTC. Amino acids: CASSLGLASYEQYF.

The CDR3 spells CASSQDLWGANYGYTF. CDR3 DNA sequence: TGCGCCAGCAGCCAAGATCTCTGGGGAGCTAACTATGGCTACACCTTC. The J gene is TRBJ1-2, the V gene TRBV4-1; no reliable D call. This CDR3 is built from 16 residues. Trimming shortened V by 0 bases and J by 0 bases, and 11 bases separated the two germline ends. The germline CDR1 and CDR2 sequences are MGHRA and YSYEKL.

This clone was observed once. The gene calls are TRBV5-6 and TRBJ1-1, with TRBD1 as a possible D gene (5 bases). Germline assignment: CDR1 SGHDT and CDR2 YYEEEE. The CDR3 is 14 residues long. V lost 4 bases and J 1 base, leaving 11 bases between the germline ends. As DNA, the CDR3 is TGTGCCAGCAGCGAGACCGACAGGAACACTGAAGCTTTCTTT. Amino acid sequence: CASSETDRNTEAFF.

This chain joins TRBV7-8 and TRBJ1-1; maybe TRBD1 (6 bases). CDR3 size: 13 residues. V was shortened by 5 bases and J by 8 bases, with 15 bases between the two germline ends. CDR1 and CDR2 (germline): SGHVS, FQNEAQ. CDR3 sequence (DNA): TGTGCCAGCAGCCGCGACAGGCCCGAGGAAGCTTTCTTT. Protein sequence: CASSRDRPEEAFF.

The chain has TRBV28 and TRBJ1-1; maybe TRBD1 (5 bases). V was clipped by 3 bases and J by 6 bases, with 11 bases between them. The CDR3 is made up of 13 amino acids. Germline CDR1 and CDR2: MDHEN and SYDVKM. CDR3 DNA sequence: TGTGCCAGCAGTTTGTCGGGGGTCGCTGAAGCTTTCTTT. Protein product: CASSLSGVAEAFF.

This chain uses TRBV30 with TRBJ1-5; the match to TRBD1 covers 7 bases. Germline V gene data show CDR1 as GTSNPN and CDR2 as SVGIG (reference sequence). J gave up 6 bases and V 5 bases, and 7 bases lay outside the gene matches. The CDR3 contains 13 residues. In nucleotides, the CDR3 is TGTGCCTGGGCAGGGGGGTGGGGTCAGCCCCAGCATTTT. This translates into CAWAGGWGQPQHF.

The chain joins TRBV7-7 to TRBJ2-4; D is undetermined. The CDR3 runs to 17 residues. The V gene's germline CDR1 is SSHAT and CDR2 FNYEAQ (reference sequence). The V end lost 6 bases, the J end lost 0 bases, and 18 bases lay between the germline ends. The CDR3 DNA reads as TGTGCCAGCAGTCCTAATCCGGGTTCAATAGCCAAAAACATTCAGTACTTC. Its protein product is CASSPNPGSIAKNIQYF.

This chain uses TRBV5-6 with TRBJ1-2; TRBD1 might be the D (5 bases). CDR1 SGHDT and CDR2 YYEEEE come from the germline V gene. The CDR3 covers 15 residues. With 0 bases removed from V and 4 bases from J, the gap between germline ends came to 13 bases. CDR3 nucleotide sequence: TGTGCCAGCAGCTTGGGGACGGGGGAGGTCTATGGCTACACCTTC. Protein: CASSLGTGEVYGYTF.

The chain employs TRBV9 and TRBJ2-1; D may be TRBD2 (5 bases). Germline CDR1 SGDLS, CDR2 YYNGEE. The ends were cut back, 0 bases at V and 6 bases at J, with 13 bases in the middle. This CDR3 contains 15 residues. In DNA, the CDR3 is TGTGCCAGCAGCGTAGTGGCTAGCCCGGGCAATGAGCAGTTCTTC. Encoded protein: CASSVVASPGNEQFF.

A note on this clone: Distinct nucleotide sequences in the sample also encode this CDR3. This chain connects TRBV6-5 to TRBJ2-1; 7 bases agree with TRBD2. CDR3 size: 12 residues. Germline V lookup: CDR1 MNHEY, CDR2 SVGAGI. V shed 4 bases and J 7 bases; nucleotides not matched to a gene: 1. CDR3 in DNA: TGTGCCAGCAGTTCGGGAGGAAATGAGCAGTTCTTC. This sequence encodes CASSSGGNEQFF.

V and J are TRBV2 and TRBJ2-7; perhaps TRBD2 as D (5 bases). The CDR3 totals 13 residues. Germline V gene lookup returns CDR1 SNHLY and CDR2 FYNNEI. The V end lost 8 bases, the J end lost 2 bases, and 13 bases lay between the germline ends. The CDR3 loop is CASLGVSPYEQYF. The DNA for the CDR3 is TGTGCCAGCCTCGGGGTCTCACCCTACGAGCAGTACTTC.

The chain joins TRBV27 to TRBJ2-5; tentative D call: TRBD2 (6 bases). The end of the DNA is better explained by TRBJ2-7, so the J call may be wrong. Per the germline V gene, CDR1 is MNHEY and CDR2 is SMNVEV (reference sequence). The CDR3 is 12 residues long. The CDR3 coding sequence is TGTGCCAGCAGGGGAGGAGGCCCCGAGCAGTACTTC. Translated, it gives CASRGGGPEQYF.

CDR3 sequence (DNA): TGTGCCAGCAGCCTACCCCCTTGGACAGTTAATAGCAATCAGCCCCAGCATTTT. Translated, it gives CASSLPPWTVNSNQPQHF. V and J are TRBV7-8 and TRBJ1-5; the D gene is possibly TRBD1 (6 bases). Germline CDR1 SGHVS, CDR2 FQNEAQ. Trimming left V 5 bases short and J 0 bases short, with 20 bases between. The CDR3 has 18 amino acids.

This clone was seen only once. The CDR3 nucleotides are TGTGCCAGCATCCCCCAGGGGGCGATGAACACTGAAGCTTTCTTT. This codes for CASIPQGAMNTEAFF. The chain joins TRBV7-9 to TRBJ1-1; TRBD1 agrees at 8 bases. CDR1 and CDR2 (germline): SEHNR, FQNEAQ (reference sequence). With V trimmed by 7 bases and J by 0 bases, 7 bases remained unmatched. There are 15 residues in the CDR3.

The V call is TRBV5-1, the J call TRBJ2-3; 9 nucleotides line up with TRBD2. V shed 4 bases and J 2 bases; nucleotides not matched to a gene: 5. This CDR3 has 15 residues. Germline V gene sequence: CDR1 SGHRS, CDR2 YFSETQ. Written as DNA, the CDR3 is TGCGCCAGCAGCCCGCAGCGGGGGGTCACAGATACGCAGTATTTT. It codes for CASSPQRGVTDTQYF.

The chain has TRBV4-1 and TRBJ1-1, with 8 bases aligning to TRBD1. CDR3 length: 15 residues. The J segment lost 0 bases and the V segment lost 7 bases, leaving 7 bases of the junction unmatched. CDR1 MGHRA and CDR2 YSYEKL come from the germline V gene. The CDR3 loop is CASTSGDRLNTEAFF. The CDR3 DNA reads TGCGCCAGCACCTCAGGGGACAGGTTGAACACTGAAGCTTTCTTT.

The rearrangement joins TRBV2 to TRBJ2-1; 10 bases fit TRBD1. There are 15 residues in the CDR3. With 4 bases clipped from V and 5 bases from J, the junction kept 5 bases outside the gene matches. CDR1 SNHLY and CDR2 FYNNEI come from the germline V gene. CDR3 in DNA: TGTGCCAGCAGTGCCAGACAGGGGGCAAACAATGAGCAGTTCTTC. It codes for CASSARQGANNEQFF.

V usage is TRBV7-9 and J usage is TRBJ2-2; no definite D call. This CDR3 spans 13 amino acids. V was cut by 5 bases and J by 1 base, with 5 bases left in between. From germline, CDR1 is SEHNR and CDR2 FQNEAQ (reference sequence). The CDR3: CASSPLNTGELFF. The CDR3 DNA sequence: TGTGCCAGCAGCCCCCTGAACACCGGGGAGCTGTTTTTT.

This chain connects TRBV5-6 to TRBJ1-2; no definite D call. Trimming cost V 4 bases and J 6 bases, with 13 bases left between them. Per germline, CDR1 SGHDT and CDR2 YYEEEE. The CDR3 totals 13 residues. CDR3 residues: CASSGARRDGYTF. Here the CDR3 DNA reads TGTGCCAGCAGCGGAGCCCGGAGGGATGGCTACACCTTC. The full variable domain, in which reference TRBV5-6 and TRBJ1-2 provide the parts outside the CDR3, is DAGVTQSPTHLIKTRGQQVTLRCSPKSGHDTVSWYQQALGQGPQFIFQYYEEEERQRGNFPDRFSGHQFPNYSSELNVNALLLGDSALYLCASSGARRDGYTFGSGTRLTVV.